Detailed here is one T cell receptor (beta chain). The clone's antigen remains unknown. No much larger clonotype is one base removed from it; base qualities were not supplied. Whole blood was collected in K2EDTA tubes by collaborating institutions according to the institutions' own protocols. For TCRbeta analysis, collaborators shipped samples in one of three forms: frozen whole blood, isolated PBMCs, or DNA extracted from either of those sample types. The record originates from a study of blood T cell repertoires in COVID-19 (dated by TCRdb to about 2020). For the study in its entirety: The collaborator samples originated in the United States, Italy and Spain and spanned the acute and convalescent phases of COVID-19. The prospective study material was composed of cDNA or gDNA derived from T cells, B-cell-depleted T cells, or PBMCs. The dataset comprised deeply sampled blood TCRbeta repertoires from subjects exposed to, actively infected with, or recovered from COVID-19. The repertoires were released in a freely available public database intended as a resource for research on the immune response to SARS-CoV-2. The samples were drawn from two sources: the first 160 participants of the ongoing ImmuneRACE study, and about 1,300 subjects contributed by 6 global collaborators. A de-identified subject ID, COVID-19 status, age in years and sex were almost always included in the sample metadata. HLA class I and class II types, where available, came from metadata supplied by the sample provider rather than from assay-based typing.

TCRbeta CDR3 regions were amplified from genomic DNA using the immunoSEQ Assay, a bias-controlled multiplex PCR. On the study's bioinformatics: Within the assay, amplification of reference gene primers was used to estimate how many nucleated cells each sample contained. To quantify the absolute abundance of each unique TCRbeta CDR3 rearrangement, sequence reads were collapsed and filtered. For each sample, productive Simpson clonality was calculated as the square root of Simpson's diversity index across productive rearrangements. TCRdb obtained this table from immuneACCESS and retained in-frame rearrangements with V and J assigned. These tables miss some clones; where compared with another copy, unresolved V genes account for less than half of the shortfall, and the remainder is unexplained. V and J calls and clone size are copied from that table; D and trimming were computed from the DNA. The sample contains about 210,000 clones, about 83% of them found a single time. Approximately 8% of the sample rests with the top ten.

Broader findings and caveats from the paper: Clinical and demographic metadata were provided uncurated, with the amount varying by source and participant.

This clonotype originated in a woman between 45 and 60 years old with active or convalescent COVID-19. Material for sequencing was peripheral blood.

Here is the DNA: TGTGCCAGCAGCTTGCGACAGGGGGCTCTAGAGACCCAGTACTTC. It is translated as CASSLRQGALETQYF. In this chain, TRBV11-3 is recombined with TRBJ2-5; a stretch of 10 junction bases matches TRBD1. The germline V and J ends show losses of 3 bases and 4 bases respectively, and no gene match explains 5 bases of the junction. Via the germline V gene, CDR1 is SGHNT and CDR2 YENEEA. The CDR3 numbers 15 residues from cysteine through phenylalanine. Of all the DNA, just the CDR3 is kept, 45 bases in frame from base 1.